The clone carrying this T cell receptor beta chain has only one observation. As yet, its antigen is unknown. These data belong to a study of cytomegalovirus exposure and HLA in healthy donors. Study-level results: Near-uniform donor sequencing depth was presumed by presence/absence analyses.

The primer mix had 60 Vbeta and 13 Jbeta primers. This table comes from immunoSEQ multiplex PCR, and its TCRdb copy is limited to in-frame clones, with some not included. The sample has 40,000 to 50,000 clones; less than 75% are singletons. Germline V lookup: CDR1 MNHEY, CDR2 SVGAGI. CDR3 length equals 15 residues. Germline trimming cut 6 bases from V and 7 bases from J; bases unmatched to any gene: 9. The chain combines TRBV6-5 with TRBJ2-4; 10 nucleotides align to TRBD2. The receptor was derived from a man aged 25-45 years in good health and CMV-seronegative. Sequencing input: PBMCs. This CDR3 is CASSPQREGGNIQYF. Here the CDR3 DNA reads TGTGCCAGCAGCCCCCAGCGGGAGGGAGGGAACATTCAGTACTTC.